Listed below are T cell receptor beta chains from one sample, sequenced in a study of shared clonotypes between healthy human individuals. Data came from immunoSEQ multiplex PCR; TCRdb stores just in-frame clones and leaves some out. This table has millions of clones, roughly 92% appearing once. Sequencing was carried out using naive CD4+ T cells sorted from blood. The receptors here all came from a young man in good health. CDR3s include the opening cysteine and the closing phenylalanine or tryptophan. A D gene is named only where the DNA matches it firmly.

D: NA; J: TRBJ2-1; V: TRBV6-5; length: 13; CDR3: CASSPPSGLGSVF; DNA: TGTGCCAGCAGTCCCCCGTCGGGGCTCGGTAGTGTCTTC
D: TRBD1; J: TRBJ1-2; V: TRBV2; length: 14; CDR3: CASSARTGNFGYTF; DNA: TGTGCCAGCAGTGCACGGACAGGGAACTTTGGCTACACCTTC
D: NA; J: TRBJ2-7; V: TRBV12-5; length: 15; CDR3: CASGLPGTLSYEQYF; DNA: TGTGCTAGTGGGCTGCCCGGGACGCTATCCTACGAGCAGTACTTC
D: TRBD2; J: TRBJ2-3; V: TRBV5-1; length: 15; CDR3: CASSFRRERVDTQYF; DNA: TGCGCCAGCAGCTTCAGGCGGGAGAGGGTAGATACGCAGTATTTT
D: NA; J: TRBJ1-2; V: TRBV25-1; length: 14; CDR3: CASSHGTTNYGYTF; DNA: TGTGCCAGCAGTCACGGGACGACTAACTATGGCTACACCTTC
D: TRBD1; J: TRBJ1-6; V: TRBV5-1; length: 15; CDR3: CASSLGQGMGSPLHF; DNA: TGCGCCAGCAGTCTAGGACAGGGAATGGGTTCACCCCTCCACTTT
D: TRBD1; J: TRBJ2-2; V: TRBV19; length: 15; CDR3: CASNTQGTNTGELFF; DNA: TGTGCCAGTAATACACAGGGGACCAACACCGGGGAGCTGTTTTTT
D: NA; J: TRBJ2-7; V: TRBV28; length: 18; CDR3: CASSLRLYFGPSSYEQYF; DNA: TGTGCCAGCAGCCTAAGGTTGTATTTCGGTCCTAGTTCCTACGAGCAGTACTTC
D: NA; J: TRBJ2-7; V: TRBV7-2; length: 14; CDR3: CASSLGTLPYEQYF; DNA: TGTGCCAGCAGCTTGGGGACTCTCCCCTACGAGCAGTACTTC
D: TRBD1; J: TRBJ2-7; V: TRBV7-2; length: 15; CDR3: CASSSRDRGLYEQYF; DNA: TGTGCCAGCAGCTCCCGGGACAGGGGTCTCTACGAGCAGTACTTC
D: NA; J: TRBJ2-4; V: TRBV21-1; length: 15; CDR3: CASSYPGRGSNIQYF; DNA: TGTGCCAGCAGCTACCCGGGTAGGGGCAGTAACATTCAGTACTTC